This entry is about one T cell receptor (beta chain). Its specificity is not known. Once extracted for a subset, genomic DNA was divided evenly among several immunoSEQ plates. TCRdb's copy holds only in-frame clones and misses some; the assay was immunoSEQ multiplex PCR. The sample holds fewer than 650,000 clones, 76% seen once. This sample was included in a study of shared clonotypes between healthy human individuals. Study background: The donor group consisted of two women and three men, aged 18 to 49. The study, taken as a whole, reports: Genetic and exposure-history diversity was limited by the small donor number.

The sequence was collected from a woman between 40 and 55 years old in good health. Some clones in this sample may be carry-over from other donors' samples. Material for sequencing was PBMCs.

This CDR3 reads CASTIDRNLEKLFF. In DNA, the CDR3 is TGTGCCAGTACCATTGACAGGAACCTTGAAAAACTGTTTTTT. V usage is TRBV19 and J usage is TRBJ1-4, with D possibly TRBD1 on 6 matching bases. Trimming took off 7 bases at V and 7 bases at J, with 16 bases between the two ends. Germline CDR1 is LNHDA and CDR2 is SQIVND (reference sequence). The CDR3 totals 14 residues.